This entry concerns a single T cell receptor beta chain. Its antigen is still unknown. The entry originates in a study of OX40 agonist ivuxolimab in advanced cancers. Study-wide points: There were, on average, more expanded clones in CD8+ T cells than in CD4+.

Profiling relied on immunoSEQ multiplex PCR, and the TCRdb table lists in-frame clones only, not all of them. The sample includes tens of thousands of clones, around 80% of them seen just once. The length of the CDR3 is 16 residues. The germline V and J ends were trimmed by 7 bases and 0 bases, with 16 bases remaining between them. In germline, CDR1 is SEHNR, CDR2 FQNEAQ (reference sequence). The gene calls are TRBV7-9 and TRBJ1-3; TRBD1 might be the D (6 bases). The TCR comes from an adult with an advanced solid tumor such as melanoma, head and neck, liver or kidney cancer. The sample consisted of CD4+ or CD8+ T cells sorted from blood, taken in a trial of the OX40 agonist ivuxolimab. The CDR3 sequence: CASTNIGGGSGNTIYF. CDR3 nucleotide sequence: TGTGCCAGCACCAATATCGGAGGGGGCTCTGGAAACACCATATATTTT.